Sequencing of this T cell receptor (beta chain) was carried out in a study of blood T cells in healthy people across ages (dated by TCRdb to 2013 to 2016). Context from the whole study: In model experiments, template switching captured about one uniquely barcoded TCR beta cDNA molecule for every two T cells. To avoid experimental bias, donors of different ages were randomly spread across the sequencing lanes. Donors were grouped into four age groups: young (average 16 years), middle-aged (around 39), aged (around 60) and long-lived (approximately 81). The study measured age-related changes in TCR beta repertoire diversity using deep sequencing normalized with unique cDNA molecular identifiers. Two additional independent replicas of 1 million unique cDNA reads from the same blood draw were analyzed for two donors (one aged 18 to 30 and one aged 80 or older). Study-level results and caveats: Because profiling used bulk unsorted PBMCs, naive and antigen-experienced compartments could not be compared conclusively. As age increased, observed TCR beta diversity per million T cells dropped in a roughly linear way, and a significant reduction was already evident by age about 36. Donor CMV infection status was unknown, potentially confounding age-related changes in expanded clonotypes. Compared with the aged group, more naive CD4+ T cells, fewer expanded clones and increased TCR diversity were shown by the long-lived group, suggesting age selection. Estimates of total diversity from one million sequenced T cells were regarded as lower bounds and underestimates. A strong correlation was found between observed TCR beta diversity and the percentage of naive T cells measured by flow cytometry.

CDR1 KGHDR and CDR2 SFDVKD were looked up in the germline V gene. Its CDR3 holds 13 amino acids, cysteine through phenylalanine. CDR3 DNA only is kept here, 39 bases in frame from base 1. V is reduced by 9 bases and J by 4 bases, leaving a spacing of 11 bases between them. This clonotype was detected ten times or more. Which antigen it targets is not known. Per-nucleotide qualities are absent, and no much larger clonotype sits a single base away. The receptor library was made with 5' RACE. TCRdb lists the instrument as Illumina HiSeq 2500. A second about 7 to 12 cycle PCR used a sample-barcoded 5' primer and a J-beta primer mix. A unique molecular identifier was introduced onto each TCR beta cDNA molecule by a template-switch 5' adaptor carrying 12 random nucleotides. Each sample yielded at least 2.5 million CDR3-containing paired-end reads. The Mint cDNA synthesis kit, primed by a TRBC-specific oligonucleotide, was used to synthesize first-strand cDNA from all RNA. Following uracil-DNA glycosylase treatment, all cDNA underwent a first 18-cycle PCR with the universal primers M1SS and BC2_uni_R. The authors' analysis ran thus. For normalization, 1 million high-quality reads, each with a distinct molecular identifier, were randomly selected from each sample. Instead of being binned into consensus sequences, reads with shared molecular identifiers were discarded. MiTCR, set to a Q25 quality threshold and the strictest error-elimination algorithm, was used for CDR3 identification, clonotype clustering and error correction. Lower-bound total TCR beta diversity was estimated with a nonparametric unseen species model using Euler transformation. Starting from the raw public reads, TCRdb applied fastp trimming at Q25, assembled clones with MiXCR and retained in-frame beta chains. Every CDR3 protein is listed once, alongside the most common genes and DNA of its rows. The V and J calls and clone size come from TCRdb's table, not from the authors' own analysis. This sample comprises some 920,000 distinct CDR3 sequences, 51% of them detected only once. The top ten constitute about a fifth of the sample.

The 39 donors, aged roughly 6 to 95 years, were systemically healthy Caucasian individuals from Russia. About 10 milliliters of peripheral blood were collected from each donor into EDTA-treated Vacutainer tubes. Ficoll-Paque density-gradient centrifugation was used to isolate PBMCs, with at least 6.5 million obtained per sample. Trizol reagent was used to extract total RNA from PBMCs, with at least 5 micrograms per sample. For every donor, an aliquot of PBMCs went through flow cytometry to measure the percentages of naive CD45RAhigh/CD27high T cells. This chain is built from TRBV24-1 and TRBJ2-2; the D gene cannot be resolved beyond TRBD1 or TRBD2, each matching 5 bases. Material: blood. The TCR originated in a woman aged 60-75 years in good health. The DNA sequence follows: TGTGCCACCTTGGATGGGACCACCGGGGAGCTGTTTTTT. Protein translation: CATLDGTTGELFF.